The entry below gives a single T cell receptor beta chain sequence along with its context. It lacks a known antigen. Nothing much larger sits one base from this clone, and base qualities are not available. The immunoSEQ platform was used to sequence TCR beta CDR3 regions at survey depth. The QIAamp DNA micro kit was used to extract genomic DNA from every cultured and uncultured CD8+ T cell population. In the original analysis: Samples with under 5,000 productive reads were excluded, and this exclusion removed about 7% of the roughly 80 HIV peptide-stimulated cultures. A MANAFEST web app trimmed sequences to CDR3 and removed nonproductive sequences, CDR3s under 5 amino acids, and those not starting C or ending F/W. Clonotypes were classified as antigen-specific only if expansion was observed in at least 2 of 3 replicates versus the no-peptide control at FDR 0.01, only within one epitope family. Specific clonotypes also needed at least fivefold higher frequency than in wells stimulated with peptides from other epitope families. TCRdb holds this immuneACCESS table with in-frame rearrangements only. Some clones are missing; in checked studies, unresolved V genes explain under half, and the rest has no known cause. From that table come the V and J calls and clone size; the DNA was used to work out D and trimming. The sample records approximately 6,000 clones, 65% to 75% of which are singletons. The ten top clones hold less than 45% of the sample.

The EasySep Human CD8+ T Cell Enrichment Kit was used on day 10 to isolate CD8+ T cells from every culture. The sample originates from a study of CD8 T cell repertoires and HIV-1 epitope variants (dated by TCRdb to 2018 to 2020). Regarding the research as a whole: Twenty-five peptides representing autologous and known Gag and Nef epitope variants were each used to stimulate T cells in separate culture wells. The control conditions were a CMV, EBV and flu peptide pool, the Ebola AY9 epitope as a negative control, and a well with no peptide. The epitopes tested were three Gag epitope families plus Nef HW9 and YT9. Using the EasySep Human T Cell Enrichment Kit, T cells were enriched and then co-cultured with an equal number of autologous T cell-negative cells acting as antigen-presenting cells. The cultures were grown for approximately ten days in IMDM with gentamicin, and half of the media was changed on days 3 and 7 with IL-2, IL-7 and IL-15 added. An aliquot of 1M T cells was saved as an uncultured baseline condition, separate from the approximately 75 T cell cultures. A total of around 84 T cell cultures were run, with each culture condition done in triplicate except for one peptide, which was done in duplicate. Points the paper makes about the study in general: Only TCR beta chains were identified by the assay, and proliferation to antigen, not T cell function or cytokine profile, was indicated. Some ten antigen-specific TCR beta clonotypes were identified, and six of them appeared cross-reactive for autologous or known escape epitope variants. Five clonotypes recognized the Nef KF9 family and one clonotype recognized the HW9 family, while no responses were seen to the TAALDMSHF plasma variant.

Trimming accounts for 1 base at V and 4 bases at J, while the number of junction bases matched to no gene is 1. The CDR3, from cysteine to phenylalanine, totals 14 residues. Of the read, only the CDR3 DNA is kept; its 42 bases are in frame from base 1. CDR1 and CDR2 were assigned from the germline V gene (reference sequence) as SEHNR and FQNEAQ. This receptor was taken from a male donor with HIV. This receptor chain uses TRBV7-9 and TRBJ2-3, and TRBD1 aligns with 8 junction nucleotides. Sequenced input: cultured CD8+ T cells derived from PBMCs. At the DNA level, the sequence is TGTGCCAGCAGCTTAGAGACAGGGGCAGATACGCAGTATTTT. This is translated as CASSLETGADTQYF. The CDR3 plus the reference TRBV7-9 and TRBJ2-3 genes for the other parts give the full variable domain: DTGVSQNPRHKITKRGQNVTFRCDPISEHNRLYWYRQTLGQGPEFLTYFQNEAQLEKSRLLSDRFSAERPKGSFSTLEIQRTEQGDSAMYLCASSLETGADTQYFGPGTRLTVL.